This T cell receptor beta chain was recorded in a study of blood T cells in healthy people across ages. The draw of peripheral blood yielded roughly 9.4 milliliters from each donor. This clonotype was detected a few times. Primers used in a second PCR of roughly 6 to 11 cycles were a sample-barcoded 5' primer and a J-beta primer mix. A 12-random-nucleotide template-switch adaptor tagged each cDNA molecule. TCRdb re-called the 5' RACE reads with MiXCR, one entry per CDR3 protein. The sample has hundreds of thousands of distinct CDR3 sequences, 40% to 60% seen once. V was pared by 7 bases and J by 2 bases, with 6 bases of the junction left unmatched. The germline V gene encodes CDR1 SQVTM and CDR2 ANQGSEA. The CDR3 has 13 amino acids.

The chain combines TRBV29-1 with TRBJ2-3, with 7 bases matching TRBD1. Material for sequencing was blood. The source is a man in his thirties or forties in good health. CDR3 in amino acids: CSARDSYTDTQYF. DNA of the CDR3: TGCAGCGCCCGGGACAGCTACACAGATACGCAGTATTTT.